A selection of T cell receptor beta chains follows, all from one sample in a study of CD8 T cells in Susac syndrome. TCRdb reanalysed the immunoSEQ multiplex PCR reads using MiXCR and keeps one entry per CDR3 protein. The sample yields 92,000 or so distinct CDR3 sequences, about 96% seen once. Sequencing used CD8+ T cells from PBMCs. These receptor sequences come from a human donor with Susac syndrome. Each CDR3 is given with its conserved first and last residue. D genes are given only for firm matches. Some rows mark clone size as missing; the rest say once, few, many or name a class of expanded clone.

V	size	J	D	CDR3	DNA
TRBV15	NA	TRBJ2-5	TRBD1	CATGEDREETQYF	TGTGCCACCGGGGAGGACAGGGAAGAGACCCAGTACTTC
TRBV5-6	NA	TRBJ2-3	TRBD2	CASSLFGGTDTQYF	TGTGCCAGCAGCTTGTTCGGGGGGACAGATACGCAGTATTTT
TRBV12-3/TRBV12-4	NA	TRBJ1-1	NA	CASSSYRTEAFF	TGTGCCAGCAGTTCGTACAGGACTGAAGCTTTCTTT
TRBV12-3/TRBV12-4	NA	TRBJ1-2	NA	CASSPINYGYTF	TGTGCCAGCAGTCCTATTAACTATGGCTACACCTTC
TRBV27	NA	TRBJ2-4	TRBD1	CASSLGQDEIKNIQYF	TGTGCCAGCAGTTTGGGACAGGACGAAATAAAAAACATTCAGTACTTC
TRBV20-1	NA	TRBJ1-2	NA	CSASPNLQNYGYTF	TGCAGCGCCAGCCCAAACCTGCAGAACTATGGCTACACCTTC
TRBV20-1	NA	TRBJ2-7	NA	CSARPRDVGSGNEQYF	TGCAGTGCTAGACCGCGGGATGTTGGGTCGGGCAACGAGCAGTACTTC
TRBV7-9	NA	TRBJ2-5	NA	CASSPRGRETQYF	TGTGCCAGCAGCCCCAGAGGGCGGGAGACCCAGTACTTC
TRBV20-1	NA	TRBJ2-5	TRBD1	CSASRTGKETQYF	TGCAGTGCTAGTCGGACAGGGAAAGAGACCCAGTACTTC
TRBV7-3	NA	TRBJ2-2	TRBD1	CASSPTGVAGELFF	TGTGCCAGCAGCCCCACAGGGGTGGCCGGGGAGCTGTTTTTT
TRBV19	once	TRBJ1-1	TRBD1	CASGDRMNTEAFF	TGTGCCAGTGGGGACAGGATGAACACTGAAGCTTTCTTT
TRBV27	NA	TRBJ1-6	NA	CASSSLGSPLHF	TGTGCCAGCAGTTCTCTCGGTTCACCCCTCCACTTT
TRBV6-5	NA	TRBJ2-5	NA	CASRPGVAGQETQYF	TGTGCCAGCAGACCAGGGGTAGCGGGCCAAGAGACCCAGTACTTC
TRBV3-1	NA	TRBJ2-7	NA	CASRVGLSSYEQYF	TGTGCCAGCAGGGTAGGCCTCAGCTCCTACGAGCAGTACTTC
TRBV4-1	NA	TRBJ2-7	NA	CASSQEDSTYEQYF	TGCGCCAGCAGCCAAGAGGACAGTACCTACGAGCAGTACTTC
TRBV29-1	NA	TRBJ1-3	NA	CSVGGAAGNTIYF	TGCAGCGTTGGGGGGGCGGCTGGAAACACCATATATTTT
TRBV20-1	NA	TRBJ1-5	NA	CSATRGGNAGQPQHF	TGCAGTGCCACTCGGGGGGGGAATGCGGGACAGCCCCAGCATTTT
TRBV5-1	NA	TRBJ2-7	NA	CASSSKGGEQYF	TGCGCCAGCAGCTCAAAAGGGGGCGAGCAGTACTTC
TRBV12-3/TRBV12-4	NA	TRBJ1-2	NA	CASSSDPLGYTF	TGTGCCAGCAGTTCCGACCCATTGGGCTACACCTTC
TRBV20-1	NA	TRBJ1-5	NA	CSARVLSGYSNQPQHF	TGCAGTGCTAGAGTTTTATCGGGTTATAGCAATCAGCCCCAGCATTTT
TRBV20-1	NA	TRBJ2-1	NA	CSAMGLVLPSSYNEQFF	TGCAGTGCTATGGGACTCGTTCTCCCTAGCTCCTACAATGAGCAGTTCTTC
TRBV20-1	NA	TRBJ2-1	NA	CSQATVSGNEQFF	TGCAGCCAAGCGACAGTATCAGGGAATGAGCAGTTCTTC
TRBV7-8	NA	TRBJ2-7	TRBD1	CASSFVGQTYEQYF	TGTGCCAGCAGCTTTGTGGGACAGACCTACGAGCAGTACTTC
TRBV30	NA	TRBJ2-7	NA	CASKGFLDEQYF	TGTGCTTCGAAGGGGTTTCTGGACGAGCAGTACTTC
TRBV29-1	few	TRBJ2-5	NA	CSVGGGQETQYF	TGCAGCGTTGGGGGCGGGCAAGAGACCCAGTACTTC
TRBV5-1	NA	TRBJ2-2	TRBD1	CASSPGTGRVGELFF	TGCGCCAGCAGCCCTGGGACAGGGAGAGTCGGGGAGCTGTTTTTT
TRBV2	NA	TRBJ2-4	TRBD1	CASSETGTETYF	TGTGCCAGCAGTGAAACCGGGACAGAGACGTACTTC
TRBV7-6	NA	TRBJ2-3	NA	CASSFLAPDTQYF	TGTGCCAGCAGCTTTTTGGCCCCAGATACGCAGTATTTT
TRBV3-1	once	TRBJ2-1	NA	CASSQGIPTYNEQFF	TGTGCCAGCAGTCAAGGGATTCCTACCTACAATGAGCAGTTCTTC
TRBV7-2	NA	TRBJ2-3	TRBD2	CASSSITSGGSVQYF	TGTGCCAGCAGCTCAATAACTAGCGGGGGGAGTGTGCAGTATTTT
TRBV5-1	NA	TRBJ1-5	NA	CASSLAGQYNQPQHF	TGCGCCAGCAGCTTGGCCGGGCAGTACAATCAGCCCCAGCATTTT
TRBV30	NA	TRBJ1-2	TRBD1	CALERTGGKYGYTF	TGTGCCCTGGAACGGACAGGGGGCAAGTATGGCTACACCTTC
TRBV20-1	NA	TRBJ1-5	NA	CSASTGRDQPQHF	TGCAGTGCTAGTACAGGGAGAGATCAGCCCCAGCATTTT
TRBV20-1	NA	TRBJ1-5	NA	CSARDPAGRHQPQHF	TGCAGTGCTAGAGACCCCGCAGGGAGGCATCAGCCCCAGCATTTT
TRBV10-3	NA	TRBJ2-1	TRBD2	CATLAGEYNEQFF	TGTGCCACCTTAGCGGGGGAATACAATGAGCAGTTCTTC
TRBV12-3/TRBV12-4	NA	TRBJ1-6	TRBD1	CASSRTGVGSPLHF	TGTGCCAGCAGCCGAACAGGGGTCGGTTCACCCCTCCACTTT
TRBV19	NA	TRBJ2-6	NA	CASSPGFSGANVLTF	TGTGCCAGTAGTCCCGGGTTCTCTGGGGCCAACGTCCTGACTTTC
TRBV12-3/TRBV12-4	NA	TRBJ2-2	NA	CASLPARPNTGELFF	TGTGCCAGCCTACCAGCACGGCCGAACACCGGGGAGCTGTTTTTT
TRBV7-9	NA	TRBJ1-5	NA	CASSRATGPQHF	TGTGCCAGCAGCCGAGCCACTGGGCCCCAGCATTTT
TRBV4-3	NA	TRBJ1-5	NA	CASSQEASGPQHF	TGCGCCAGCAGCCAAGAGGCATCCGGGCCCCAGCATTTT
TRBV27	NA	TRBJ2-5	TRBD1	CASSSHGTGDETQYF	TGTGCCAGCAGTTCGCATGGGACAGGGGATGAGACCCAGTACTTC
TRBV28	NA	TRBJ1-2	NA	CASSLSKTTNLGYGYTF	TGTGCCAGCAGTTTATCGAAAACGACAAACCTAGGCTATGGCTACACCTTC
TRBV7-3	NA	TRBJ1-1	NA	CASSSTPLTGTGAFF	TGTGCCAGCAGCTCTACCCCCTTGACTGGGACGGGAGCTTTCTTT
TRBV5-1	NA	TRBJ2-5	TRBD2	CASLPSGGHQETQYF	TGCGCCAGCCTTCCTAGCGGGGGACACCAAGAGACCCAGTACTTC
TRBV20-1	NA	TRBJ2-5	TRBD2	CSARPGTSGRPQETQYF	TGCAGTGCCAGGCCCGGGACTAGCGGGAGGCCCCAAGAGACCCAGTACTTC
TRBV12-3/TRBV12-4	NA	TRBJ2-2	NA	CASSLYGELFF	TGTGCCAGCAGTCTCTACGGGGAGCTGTTTTTT
TRBV5-1	NA	TRBJ2-5	TRBD2	CASSLARGGSETQYF	TGCGCCAGCAGCTTGGCGCGGGGGGGCTCGGAGACCCAGTACTTC
TRBV6-1	NA	TRBJ1-2	TRBD1	CASRGLGQGVSNYGYTF	TGTGCCAGTAGGGGCCTTGGACAGGGGGTTTCTAACTATGGCTACACCTTC
TRBV9	NA	TRBJ1-4	NA	CASSARGQTNEKLFF	TGTGCCAGCAGCGCGAGAGGGCAGACTAATGAAAAACTGTTTTTT